These 6 T cell receptor beta chains came from one sample sequenced in a study of T cells in Graves' hyperthyroidism and ophthalmopathy. It was RNA transcripts that yielded the amplified TCR beta CDR3 regions. Using the HTBI primer set, a first-round RT-PCR was run on the TCR CDR3. One entry per CDR3 protein results from TCRdb running MiXCR on the multiplex PCR reads. The sample yields more than 600,000 distinct CDR3 sequences, about 15% seen once. Sequenced material: blood. The receptors come from a man between 18 and 29 years old with Graves' hyperthyroidism.

In this sample, this clonotype turned up many times. The chain uses TRBV28 and TRBJ2-7, with 9 bases matching TRBD2. CDR1 and CDR2 (germline): MDHEN, SYDVKM. The J segment lost 0 bases and the V segment lost 4 bases, leaving 7 bases of the junction unmatched. The CDR3 covers 16 residues. In DNA form, the CDR3 reads TGTGCCAGCAGTTCTCCTAGCGGGGAGGGCTCCTACGAGCAGTACTTC. Translation: CASSSPSGEGSYEQYF. Using reference TRBV28 and TRBJ2-7 for the parts outside the CDR3, the full variable domain is DVKVTQSSRYLVKRTGEKVFLECVQDMDHENMFWYRQDPGLGLRLIYFSYDVKMKEKGDIPEGYSVSREKKERFSLILESASTNQTSMYLCASSSPSGEGSYEQYFGPGTRLTVT.

This clonotype was observed many times. V is TRBV6-1 and J is TRBJ2-1; D is perhaps TRBD2 (6 bases). Trimming removed 7 bases at V and 2 bases at J, with 15 bases between. The CDR3 totals 15 residues. Germline-derived CDR1 and CDR2 are MNHNS and SASEGT. CDR3 protein: CASKMVGGPYNEQFF. In nucleotides, the CDR3 is TGTGCCAGCAAGATGGTGGGAGGTCCCTACAATGAGCAGTTCTTC.

This clonotype was counted at least ten times. This chain connects TRBV18 to TRBJ2-2; D not resolved. In germline, CDR1 is KGHSH, CDR2 LQKENI. V was trimmed by 0 bases and J by 4 bases, leaving 9 bases between them. The length of the CDR3 is 15 residues. CDR3 nucleotide sequence: TGTGCCAGCTCACCACCGGCAGGTCCCACCGGGGAGCTGTTTTTT. Translation gives CASSPPAGPTGELFF.

This clonotype was counted between two and nine times. This sequence joins TRBV29-1 and TRBJ1-2; D uncertain. The CDR3 runs to 16 residues. V dropped 3 bases and J dropped 1 base, with 18 bases sitting between them. In germline, CDR1 is SQVTM, CDR2 ANQGSEA. The CDR3 loop is CSVDGGRGNYNYGYTF. Written as DNA, the CDR3 is TGCAGCGTTGACGGAGGACGAGGCAATTATAACTATGGCTACACCTTC.

This clonotype was detected many times. This sequence joins TRBV7-9 and TRBJ2-7, with TRBD2 matching over 7 bases. Trimming at V came to 0 bases and at J to 7 bases, leaving 3 bases not matched to a gene. Germline assignment: CDR1 SEHNR and CDR2 FQNEAQ (reference sequence). The CDR3 is made up of 13 amino acids. CDR3 bases: TGTGCCAGCAGCTTAGCGACTAGCAGGGAGCAGTACTTC. Protein product: CASSLATSREQYF.

CDR3 sequence: CASSDQGFTDTQYF. Written as DNA, the CDR3 is TGTGCCAGCTCAGATCAGGGTTTCACAGATACGCAGTATTTT. The chain has TRBV18 and TRBJ2-3; a possible D gene is TRBD1 (5 bases). CDR3 length: 14 residues. Per germline, CDR1 KGHSH and CDR2 LQKENI. V was cut by 5 bases and J by 2 bases, with 11 bases left in between.